This T cell receptor (beta chain) was observed in a study of T-cell memory formation after mild COVID-19. Background on the study: For the most part, TCR clusters were specific to one donor. Whole-study findings and limits: Clones shrinking between day 15 and 85 showed a balanced CD4/CD8 split, and those that grew later tilted toward CD4+. Chiefly within CM and EM were the contracting CD4+ clones; CD8+ ones were within EMRA.

V gave up 3 bases and J gave up 8 bases, with 14 bases separating them. Germline CDR1 and CDR2: LNHNV and YYDKDF (reference sequence). The CDR3 extends over 14 amino acids. About this clonotype itself: Its antigen remains unidentified.

The 5'RACE method, run with constant-segment primers, produced TCR alpha and TCR beta cDNA libraries (carrying sample barcodes and UMIs). Using its own MiXCR run on the 5' RACE reads, TCRdb lists one record per CDR3 protein. This sample has 550,000 to 650,000 distinct CDR3 sequences, with 15% to 20% found just once. The chain couples TRBV15 to TRBJ2-1; weak D call: TRBD2 (5 bases). Material: PBMCs or a T cell subset sorted from them (not recorded which). The source is an adult woman who had mild COVID-19 (a few samples of this study predate the infection). Cell type and time point are not known. The CDR3 protein is CATSSADIGDEQFF. In DNA form, the CDR3 reads TGTGCCACCAGCAGCGCCGACATCGGGGATGAGCAGTTCTTC.